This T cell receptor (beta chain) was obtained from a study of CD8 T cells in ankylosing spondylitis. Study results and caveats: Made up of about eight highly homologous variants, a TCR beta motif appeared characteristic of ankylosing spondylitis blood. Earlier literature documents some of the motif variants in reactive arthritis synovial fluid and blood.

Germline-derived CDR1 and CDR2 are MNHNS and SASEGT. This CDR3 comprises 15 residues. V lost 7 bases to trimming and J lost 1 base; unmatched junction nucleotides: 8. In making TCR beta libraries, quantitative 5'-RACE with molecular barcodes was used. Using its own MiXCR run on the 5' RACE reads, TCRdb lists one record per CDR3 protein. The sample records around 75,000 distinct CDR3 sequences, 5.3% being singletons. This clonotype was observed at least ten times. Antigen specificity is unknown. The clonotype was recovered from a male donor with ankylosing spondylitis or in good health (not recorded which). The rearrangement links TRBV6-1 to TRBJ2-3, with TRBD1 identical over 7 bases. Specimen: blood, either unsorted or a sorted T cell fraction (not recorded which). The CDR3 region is CASTYRGSGTDTQYF. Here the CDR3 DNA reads TGTGCCAGCACCTACAGGGGTTCTGGCACAGATACGCAGTATTTT.